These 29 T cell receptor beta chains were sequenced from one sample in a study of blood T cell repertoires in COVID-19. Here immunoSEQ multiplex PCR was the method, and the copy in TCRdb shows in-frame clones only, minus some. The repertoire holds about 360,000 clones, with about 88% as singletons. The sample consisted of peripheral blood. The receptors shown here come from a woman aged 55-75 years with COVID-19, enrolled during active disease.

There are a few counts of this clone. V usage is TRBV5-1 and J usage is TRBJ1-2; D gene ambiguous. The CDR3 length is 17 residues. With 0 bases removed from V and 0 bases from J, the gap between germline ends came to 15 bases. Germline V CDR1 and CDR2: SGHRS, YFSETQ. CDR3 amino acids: CASSLARVPYSNYGYTF. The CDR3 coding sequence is TGCGCCAGCAGCTTGGCCCGGGTGCCCTATTCTAACTATGGCTACACCTTC.

CDR3 sequence reads: CASSAPGQIHTEAFF. CDR3 nucleotides: TGTGCCAGCAGTGCCCCGGGACAGATCCACACTGAAGCTTTCTTT. This rearrangement joins TRBV6-6 to TRBJ1-1; the match to TRBD1 covers 7 bases. Germline trimming cut 5 bases from V and 3 bases from J; bases unmatched to any gene: 9. Germline values: CDR1 MNHNY, CDR2 SVGAGI (reference sequence). The CDR3 runs to 15 residues.

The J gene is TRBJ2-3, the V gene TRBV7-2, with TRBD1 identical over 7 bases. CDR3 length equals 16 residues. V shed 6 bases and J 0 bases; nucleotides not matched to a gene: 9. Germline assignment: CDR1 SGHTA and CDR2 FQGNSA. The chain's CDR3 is CASRQAGTVSTDTQYF. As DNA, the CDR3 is TGTGCCAGCAGACAAGCCGGGACAGTAAGCACAGATACGCAGTATTTT.

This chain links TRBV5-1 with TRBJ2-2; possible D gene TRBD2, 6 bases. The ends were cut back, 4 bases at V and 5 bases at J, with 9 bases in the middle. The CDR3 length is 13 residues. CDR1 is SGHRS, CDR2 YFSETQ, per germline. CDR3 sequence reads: CASSVRGTGELFF. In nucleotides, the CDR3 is TGCGCCAGCAGCGTCCGGGGGACCGGGGAGCTGTTTTTT.

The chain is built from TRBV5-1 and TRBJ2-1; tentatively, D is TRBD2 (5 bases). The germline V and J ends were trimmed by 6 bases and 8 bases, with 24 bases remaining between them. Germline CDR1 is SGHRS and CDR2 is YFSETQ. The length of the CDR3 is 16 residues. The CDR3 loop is CASNTITGRDFDEQFF. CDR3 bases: TGCGCCAGCAACACCATCACCGGCCGGGATTTTGATGAGCAGTTCTTC.

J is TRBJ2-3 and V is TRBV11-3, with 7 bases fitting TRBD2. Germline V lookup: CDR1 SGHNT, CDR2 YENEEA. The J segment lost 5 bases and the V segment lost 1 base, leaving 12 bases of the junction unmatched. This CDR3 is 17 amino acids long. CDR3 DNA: TGTGCCAGCAGCTTAGGGGGACCGGTGGCTAGCGGAGATACGCAGTATTTT. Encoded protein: CASSLGGPVASGDTQYF.

For the CDR3, the DNA is TGTGCCAGCAGTGCCACAAAATGGGGAGGCTATGGCTACACCTTC. It is translated as CASSATKWGGYGYTF. V usage is TRBV25-1 and J usage is TRBJ1-2; D remains unclear. The CDR3 is 15 amino acids. With 4 bases removed from V and 4 bases from J, the gap between germline ends came to 16 bases. Germline values: CDR1 MGHDK, CDR2 SYGVNS.

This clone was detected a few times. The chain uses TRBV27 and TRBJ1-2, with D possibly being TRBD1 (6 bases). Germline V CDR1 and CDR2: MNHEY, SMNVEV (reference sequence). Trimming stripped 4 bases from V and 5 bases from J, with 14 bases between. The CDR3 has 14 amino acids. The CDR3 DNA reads TGTGCCAGCAGTTACAGGGACGTAGGTTATGGCTACACCTTC. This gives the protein CASSYRDVGYGYTF.

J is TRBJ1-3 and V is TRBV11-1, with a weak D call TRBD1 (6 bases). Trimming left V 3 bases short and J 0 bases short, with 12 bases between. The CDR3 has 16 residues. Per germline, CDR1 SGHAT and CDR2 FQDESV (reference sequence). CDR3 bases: TGTGCCAGCAGCTTCCGGGACACTTACTCTGGAAACACCATATATTTT. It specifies CASSFRDTYSGNTIYF.

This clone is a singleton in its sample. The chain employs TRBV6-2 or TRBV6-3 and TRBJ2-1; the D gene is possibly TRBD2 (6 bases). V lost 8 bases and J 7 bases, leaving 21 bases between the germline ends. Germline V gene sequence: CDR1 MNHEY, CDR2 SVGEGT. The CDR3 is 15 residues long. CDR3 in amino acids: CASCLGGGIWNEQFF. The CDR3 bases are TGTGCCAGCTGCCTGGGGGGTGGTATTTGGAATGAGCAGTTCTTC.

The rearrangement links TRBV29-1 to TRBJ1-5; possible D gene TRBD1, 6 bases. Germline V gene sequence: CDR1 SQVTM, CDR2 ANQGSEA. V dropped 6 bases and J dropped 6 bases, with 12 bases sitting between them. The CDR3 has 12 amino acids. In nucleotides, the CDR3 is TGCAGCGTCTCTCAGGGGACTCAGCCCCAGCATTTT. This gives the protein CSVSQGTQPQHF.

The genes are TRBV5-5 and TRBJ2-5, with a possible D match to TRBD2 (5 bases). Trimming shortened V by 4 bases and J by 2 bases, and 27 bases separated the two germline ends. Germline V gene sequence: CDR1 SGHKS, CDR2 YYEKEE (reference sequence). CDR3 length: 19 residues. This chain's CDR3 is CASSVDHIHPGKLQETQYF. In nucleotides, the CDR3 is TGTGCCAGCAGCGTCGATCACATACACCCCGGGAAACTACAAGAGACCCAGTACTTC.

The CDR3 bases are TGTGCCAGCAGCGTACATCCGGGGGGAAGCACAGATACGCAGTATTTT. It specifies CASSVHPGGSTDTQYF. V and J are TRBV9 and TRBJ2-3; 7 positions agree with TRBD2. Unmatched junction bases numbered 5, after V lost 1 base and J lost 0 bases. From germline, CDR1 is SGDLS and CDR2 YYNGEE. This CDR3 is 16 amino acids long.

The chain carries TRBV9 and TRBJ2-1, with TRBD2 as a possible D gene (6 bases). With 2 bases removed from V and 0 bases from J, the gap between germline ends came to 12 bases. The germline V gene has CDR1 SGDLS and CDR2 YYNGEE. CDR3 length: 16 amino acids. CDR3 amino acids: CASSVSGRASYNEQFF. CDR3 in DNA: TGTGCCAGCAGCGTTAGCGGTCGAGCCTCCTACAATGAGCAGTTCTTC.

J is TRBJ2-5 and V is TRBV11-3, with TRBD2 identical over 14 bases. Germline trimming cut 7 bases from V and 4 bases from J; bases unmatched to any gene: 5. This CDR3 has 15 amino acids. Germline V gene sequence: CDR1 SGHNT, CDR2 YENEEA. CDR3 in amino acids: CASKTSGGAGETQYF. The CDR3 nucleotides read TGTGCCAGCAAGACTAGCGGGGGGGCTGGAGAGACCCAGTACTTC.

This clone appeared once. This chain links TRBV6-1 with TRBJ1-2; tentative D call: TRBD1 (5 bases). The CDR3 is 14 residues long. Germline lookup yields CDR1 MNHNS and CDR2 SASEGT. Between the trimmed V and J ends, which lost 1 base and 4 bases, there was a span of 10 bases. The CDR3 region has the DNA TGTGCCAGCAGTGAAGAGAGGCAGGGCTATGGCTACACCTTC. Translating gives CASSEERQGYGYTF.

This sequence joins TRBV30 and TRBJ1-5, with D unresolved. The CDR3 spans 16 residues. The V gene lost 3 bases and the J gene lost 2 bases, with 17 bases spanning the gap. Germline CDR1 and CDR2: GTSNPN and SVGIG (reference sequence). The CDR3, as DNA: TGTGCCTGGAGCCCAGCCGGAGGCTTCGGCAATCAGCCCCAGCATTTT. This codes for CAWSPAGGFGNQPQHF.

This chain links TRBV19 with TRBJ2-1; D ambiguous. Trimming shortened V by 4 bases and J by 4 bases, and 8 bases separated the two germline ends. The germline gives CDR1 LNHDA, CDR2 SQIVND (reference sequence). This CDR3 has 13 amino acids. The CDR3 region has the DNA TGTGCCAGTAGTACCGGTCAATACAATGAGCAGTTCTTC. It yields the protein CASSTGQYNEQFF.

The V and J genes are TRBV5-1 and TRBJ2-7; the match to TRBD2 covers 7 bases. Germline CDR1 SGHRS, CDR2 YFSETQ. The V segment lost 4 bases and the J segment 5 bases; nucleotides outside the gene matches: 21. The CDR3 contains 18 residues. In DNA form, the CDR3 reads TGCGCCAGCAGCCGGCTACTTACAACTAGCGCCACTTTCGACGAGCAGTACTTC. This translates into CASSRLLTTSATFDEQYF.

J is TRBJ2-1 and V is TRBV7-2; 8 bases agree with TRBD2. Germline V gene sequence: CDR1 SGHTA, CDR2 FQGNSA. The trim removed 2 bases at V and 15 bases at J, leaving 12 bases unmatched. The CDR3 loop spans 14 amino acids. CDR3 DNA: TGTGCCAGCAGCTTAAGTGGACAAGCGGGGGCCCGGTTCTTC. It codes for CASSLSGQAGARFF.

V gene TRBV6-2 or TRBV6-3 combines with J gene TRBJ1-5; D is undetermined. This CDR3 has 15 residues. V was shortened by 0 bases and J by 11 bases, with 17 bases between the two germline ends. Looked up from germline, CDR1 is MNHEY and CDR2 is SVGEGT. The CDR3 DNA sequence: TGTGCCAGCAGTTACTCACAAGACGACACGATTGCCCAGCATTTT. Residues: CASSYSQDDTIAQHF.

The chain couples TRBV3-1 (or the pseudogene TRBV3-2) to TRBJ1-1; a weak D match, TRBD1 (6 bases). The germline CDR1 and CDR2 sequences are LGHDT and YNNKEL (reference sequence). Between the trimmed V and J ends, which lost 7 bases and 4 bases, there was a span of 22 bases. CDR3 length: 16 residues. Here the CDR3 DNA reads TGTGCCAGCACCTATGGGGGGCCGGGGGGATTCACTGAAGCTTTCTTT. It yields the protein CASTYGGPGGFTEAFF.

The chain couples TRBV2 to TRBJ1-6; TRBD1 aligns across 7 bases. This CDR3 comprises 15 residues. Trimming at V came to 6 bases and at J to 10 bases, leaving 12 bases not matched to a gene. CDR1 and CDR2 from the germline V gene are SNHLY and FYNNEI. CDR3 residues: CASRTSPGGYSPLHF. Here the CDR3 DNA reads TGTGCCAGCAGGACCAGCCCAGGGGGGTACTCACCCCTCCACTTT.

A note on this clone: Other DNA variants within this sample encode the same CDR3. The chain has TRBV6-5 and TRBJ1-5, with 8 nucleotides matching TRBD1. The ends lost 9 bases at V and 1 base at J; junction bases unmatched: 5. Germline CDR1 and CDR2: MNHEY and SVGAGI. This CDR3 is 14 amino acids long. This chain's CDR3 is CASSRDRSNQPQHF. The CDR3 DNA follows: TGTGCCAGTTCCCGGGACAGGAGCAATCAGCCCCAGCATTTT.

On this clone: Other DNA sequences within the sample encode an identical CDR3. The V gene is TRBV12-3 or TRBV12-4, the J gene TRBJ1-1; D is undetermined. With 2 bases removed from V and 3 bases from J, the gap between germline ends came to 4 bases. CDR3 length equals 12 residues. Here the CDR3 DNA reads TGTGCCAGCAGTTTAAGAGACACTGAAGCTTTCTTT. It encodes CASSLRDTEAFF.

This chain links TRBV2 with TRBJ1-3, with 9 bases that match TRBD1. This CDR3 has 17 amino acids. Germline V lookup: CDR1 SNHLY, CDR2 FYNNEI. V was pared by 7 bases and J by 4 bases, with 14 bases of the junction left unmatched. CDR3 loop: CASTIRMGQGVGNTIYF. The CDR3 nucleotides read TGTGCCAGCACAATAAGAATGGGACAGGGAGTAGGAAACACCATATATTTT.

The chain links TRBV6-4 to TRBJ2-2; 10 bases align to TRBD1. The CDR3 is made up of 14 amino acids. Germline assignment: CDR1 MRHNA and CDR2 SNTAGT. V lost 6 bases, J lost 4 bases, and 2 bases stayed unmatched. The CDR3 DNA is TGTGCCAGCAGGACAGGGGGCAGCACCGGGGAGCTGTTTTTT. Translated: CASRTGGSTGELFF.

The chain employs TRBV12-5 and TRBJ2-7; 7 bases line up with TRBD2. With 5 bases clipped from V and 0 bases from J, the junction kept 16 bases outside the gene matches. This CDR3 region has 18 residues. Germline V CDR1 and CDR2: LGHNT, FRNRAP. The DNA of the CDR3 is TGTGCTAGTGGTACAGGCCATTTGGCTAGCGGAAGCTCCTACGAGCAGTACTTC. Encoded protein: CASGTGHLASGSSYEQYF.

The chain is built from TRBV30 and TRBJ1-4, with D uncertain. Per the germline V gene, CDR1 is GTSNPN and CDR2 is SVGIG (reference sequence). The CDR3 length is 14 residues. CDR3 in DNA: TGTGCATATGGCAGGCAAGCCTCTAATGAAAAACTGTTTTTT. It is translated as CAYGRQASNEKLFF.